The 2 T cell receptor beta chains in this list originate from one sample, sequenced in a study of shared clonotypes between healthy human individuals. It was CD45RO-negative cells, positively selected for CCR7, that made up naive CD8 cells, with terminally differentiated effector memory CD45RA+ cells excluded. Assay: immunoSEQ multiplex PCR; the TCRdb copy retains only in-frame clones and omits some. The top ten clones hold under 1.5% of a sample with about 2 million clones, about 95% of them seen once. The sequencing sample was made of naive CD8+ T cells sorted from blood. The source of these receptors is a man younger than 35 in good health.

The gene calls are TRBV7-9 and TRBJ2-7; TRBD2 matches 7 bases. The V gene's germline CDR1 is SEHNR and CDR2 FQNEAQ (reference sequence). V gave up 3 bases and J gave up 2 bases; unmatched junction bases: 4. The CDR3 length is 14 residues. CDR3 sequence (DNA): TGTGCCAGCAGCTTCGGACTAGAGACCTACGAGCAGTACTTC. It specifies CASSFGLETYEQYF.

This chain uses TRBV5-6 with TRBJ1-3; D is unresolved. The CDR3 consists of 19 residues. CDR1 is SGHDT and CDR2 is YYEEEE in the germline V gene. The ends were cut back, 1 base at V and 0 bases at J, with 20 bases in the middle. CDR3 nucleotide sequence: TGTGCCAGCAGCTTGCCTTGGGGAGACACGTCCTACTCTGGAAACACCATATATTTT. It encodes CASSLPWGDTSYSGNTIYF.